Following are 8 T cell receptor beta chains from one sample sequenced in a study of T-cell reconstitution after alpha-beta-depleted transplantation in children. A library of TCRbeta sequences, prepared with unique molecular identifiers, was generated. TCRdb ran MiXCR on the PCR reads and lists one entry per CDR3 protein. The data hold 750,000 to 950,000 distinct CDR3 sequences, with about 16% observed a single time. The sample in question was PBMCs, mostly from graft donor cells, obtained 360 days after TCRalphabeta/CD19-depleted stem cell transplant. Receptors were obtained from a male patient younger than 18 who had a stem cell transplant for acute lymphoblastic leukemia, so the T cells may come from the graft donor.

This clonotype turned up a few times. The chain has TRBV29-1 and TRBJ2-6; the D is unclear. CDR3 length: 12 residues. Germline V CDR1 and CDR2: SQVTM, ANQGSEA. The V gene lost 6 bases and the J gene lost 2 bases, with 5 bases spanning the gap. The CDR3 DNA follows: TGCAGCGTGGAGACTGGGGCCAACGTCCTGACTTTC. It is translated as CSVETGANVLTF.

The chain is built from TRBV5-5 and TRBJ2-2; D is ambiguous. This CDR3 spans 14 amino acids. The germline V gene encodes CDR1 SGHKS and CDR2 YYEKEE (reference sequence). V was trimmed by 0 bases and J by 3 bases, leaving 6 bases between them. The CDR3 DNA is TGTGCCAGCAGCTTGGGACTTGACACCGGGGAGCTGTTTTTT. Residues: CASSLGLDTGELFF. Together with reference TRBV5-5 and TRBJ2-2, the CDR3 gives the full variable domain: DAGVTQSPTHLIKTRGQQVTLRCSPISGHKSVSWYQQVLGQGPQFIFQYYEKEERGRGNFPDRFSARQFPNYSSELNVNALLLGDSALYLCASSLGLDTGELFFGEGSRLTVL.

V is TRBV7-9 and J is TRBJ2-7; 7 positions agree with TRBD1. The germline CDR1 and CDR2 sequences are SEHNR and FQNEAQ (reference sequence). The CDR3 runs 15 residues. V lost 5 bases, J lost 4 bases, and 11 bases stayed unmatched. In nucleotides, the CDR3 is TGTGCCAGCAGCAGCTGGGACAGAGGATTTTACGAGCAGTACTTC. This codes for CASSSWDRGFYEQYF.

This clonotype was counted a few times. This rearrangement joins TRBV7-3 to TRBJ2-3; D may match TRBD1 or TRBD2 (5 bases each). The CDR3 totals 16 residues. The germline V gene has CDR1 SGHTA and CDR2 FQGTGA. Deletions cut 8 bases from V and 2 bases from J, with 20 bases between. The CDR3 here is CASSLNGAGYTDTQYF. The CDR3 region has the DNA TGTGCCAGCTCCTTAAACGGGGCGGGTTACACAGATACGCAGTATTTT.

The rearrangement links TRBV20-1 to TRBJ2-4; D perhaps matches TRBD2 (6 bases). CDR1 is DFQATT and CDR2 is SNEGSKA in the germline V gene (reference sequence). V was clipped by 3 bases and J by 8 bases, with 14 bases between them. The CDR3 is made up of 13 amino acids. In DNA form, the CDR3 reads TGCAGTGCTAGGAGACTAGGTGGGGACATTCAGTACTTC. It encodes CSARRLGGDIQYF.

The CDR3 DNA is TGCAGTGCTAGATTAGGTAGCGGGATATGGAATGAGCAGTTCTTC. It is translated as CSARLGSGIWNEQFF. The V gene is TRBV20-1, the J gene TRBJ2-1; 8 nucleotides agree with TRBD2. The CDR3 spans 15 residues. CDR1 and CDR2 from the germline V gene are DFQATT and SNEGSKA (reference sequence). V shed 2 bases and J 7 bases; nucleotides not matched to a gene: 10.

The chain is built from TRBV29-1 and TRBJ2-7, with unresolved D. V was clipped by 7 bases and J by 4 bases, with 14 bases between them. The CDR3 loop spans 12 amino acids. Per the germline V gene, CDR1 is SQVTM and CDR2 is ANQGSEA. The CDR3 protein is CSAWSAQYEQYF. The CDR3 nucleotides are TGCAGCGCCTGGAGTGCCCAATACGAGCAGTACTTC.

This clonotype was detected only a few times. The chain is built from TRBV7-8 and TRBJ2-7, with TRBD2 as a possible D gene (5 bases). V was cut by 3 bases and J by 5 bases, with 17 bases left in between. CDR1 is SGHVS and CDR2 is FQNEAQ in the germline V gene. CDR3 size: 15 residues. CDR3: CASSFWRAPWDEQYF. CDR3 nucleotide sequence: TGTGCCAGCAGCTTTTGGCGGGCCCCCTGGGACGAGCAGTACTTC.